This T cell receptor (beta chain) emerged from a study of blood T cell repertoires in COVID-19. Study details: Some COVID-19 samples were acute and others convalescent; all came from the United States, Italy and Spain.

During active infection, Seattle patients enrolled and were then monitored through disease. Profiled with immunoSEQ multiplex PCR; TCRdb holds only in-frame clones, not every one. The sample gives fewer than 350,000 clones, approximately 89% of which show up once; approximately 1.8% is in the top ten. Trimming pared 4 bases from V and 0 bases from J, leaving 12 bases between. Germline CDR1 reads GTSNPN; CDR2 reads SVGIG (reference sequence). This CDR3 comprises 14 residues. The TCR originated in a woman in her twenties or thirties with COVID-19, enrolled during active disease. The V gene is TRBV30, the J gene TRBJ1-1; D might be TRBD1 (6 bases). Sequencing was carried out using peripheral blood. In nucleotides, the CDR3 is TGTGCCTGGACCACTGGGGGCCTGAACACTGAAGCTTTCTTT. It codes for CAWTTGGLNTEAFF.